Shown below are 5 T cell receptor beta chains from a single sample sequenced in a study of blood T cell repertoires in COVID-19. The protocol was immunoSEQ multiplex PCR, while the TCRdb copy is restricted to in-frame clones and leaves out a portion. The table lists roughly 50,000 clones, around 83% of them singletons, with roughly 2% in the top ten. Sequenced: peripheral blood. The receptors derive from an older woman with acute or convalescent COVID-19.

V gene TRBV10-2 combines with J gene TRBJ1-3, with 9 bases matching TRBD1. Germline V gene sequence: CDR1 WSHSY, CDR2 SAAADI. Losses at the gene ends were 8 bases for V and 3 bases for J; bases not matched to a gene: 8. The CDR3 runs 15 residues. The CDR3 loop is CASGSRQGGGNTIYF. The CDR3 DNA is TGCGCCAGCGGATCACGACAGGGGGGTGGAAACACCATATATTTT.

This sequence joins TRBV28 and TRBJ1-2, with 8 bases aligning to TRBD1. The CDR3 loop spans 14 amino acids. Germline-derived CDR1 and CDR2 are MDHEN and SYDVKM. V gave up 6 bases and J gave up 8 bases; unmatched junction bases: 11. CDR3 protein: CASRGRGTGYGYTF. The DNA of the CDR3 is TGTGCCAGCAGGGGGAGGGGGACAGGTTACGGCTACACCTTC.

Written as DNA, the CDR3 is TGCGCCAGCAGTAAAATGGGACAGGGTGCTGAAGCTTTCTTT. Protein product: CASSKMGQGAEAFF. The chain is built from TRBV10-1 and TRBJ1-1; 9 positions agree with TRBD1. The CDR3 runs 14 residues. V gave up 5 bases and J gave up 6 bases; unmatched junction bases: 7. Germline V lookup: CDR1 WNHNN, CDR2 SYGVQD (reference sequence).

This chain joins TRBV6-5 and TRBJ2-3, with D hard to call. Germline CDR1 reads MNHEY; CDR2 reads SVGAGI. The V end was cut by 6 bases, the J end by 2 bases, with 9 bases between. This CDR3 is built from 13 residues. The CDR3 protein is CASSTHSTDTQYF. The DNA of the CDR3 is TGTGCCAGCAGCACCCACTCCACAGATACGCAGTATTTT.

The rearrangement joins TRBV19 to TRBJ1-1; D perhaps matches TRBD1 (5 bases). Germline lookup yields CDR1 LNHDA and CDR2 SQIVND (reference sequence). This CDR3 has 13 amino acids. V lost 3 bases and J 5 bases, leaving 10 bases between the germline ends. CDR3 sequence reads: CASSIWGVTEAFF. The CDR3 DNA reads TGTGCCAGTAGTATTTGGGGGGTTACTGAAGCTTTCTTT.